Included here is one TCR beta chain sequence, with context. Its antigen is unknown. The data were taken from a study of T cell responses to AZD1222 COVID-19 vaccine. Generated by immunoSEQ multiplex PCR, the TCRdb table keeps only in-frame clones and is missing some. Of 140,000 or so clones in the sample, around 91% were seen once. General study findings and limits: Donors were largely white British and mainly female; clonal diversity was possibly underestimated.

Trimming removed 4 bases at V and 4 bases at J, with 16 bases between. The germline V gene encodes CDR1 LGHDT and CDR2 YNNKEL (reference sequence). The length of the CDR3 is 15 residues. Sequenced material: peripheral blood, taken on day 0 of AZD1222 vaccination. The V gene is TRBV3-1 (or the pseudogene TRBV3-2), the J gene TRBJ1-1, with D perhaps TRBD1 (6 bases). This receptor was taken from an adult in good health. CDR3 residues: CASSPGLTGATEAFF. DNA for the CDR3: TGTGCCAGCAGCCCCGGTTTGACGGGGGCCACTGAAGCTTTCTTT.